These 3 T cell receptor beta chains were all obtained from the same sample, sequenced in a study of early T cells in non-severe SARS-CoV-2 infection. TCRdb recomputed calls from the 5' RACE reads with MiXCR, one row per CDR3 protein. The repertoire holds about 62,000 distinct CDR3 sequences, about 9.9% seen once, with about 1.3% in the top ten. The sample taken for sequencing was whole blood. The receptors originated from an adult who was a healthcare worker with PCR-confirmed SARS-CoV-2 infection or an uninfected control (not recorded which).

This clonotype was detected many times. This chain links TRBV6-7 with TRBJ1-2; 7 positions match TRBD1. TRBV6-7 is known as an ORF, though its function is uncertain. The CDR3 consists of 18 residues. The V and J ends lost 2 bases and 1 base, in that order; junction bases with no gene match: 13. The CDR3 DNA is TGTGCCAGCAGTTACCCCGGCGGGACAGCGAGACTTAACTATGGCTACACCTTC. It is translated as CASSYPGGTARLNYGYTF.

The chain employs TRBV20-1 and TRBJ1-4; 10 nucleotides align to TRBD1. The CDR3 runs 15 residues. Looked up from germline, CDR1 is DFQATT and CDR2 is SNEGSKA (reference sequence). After removal of 2 bases from V and 5 bases from J, the junction contained 5 bases not matched to a gene. The CDR3 protein is CSARRRQGANEKLFF. The CDR3 DNA sequence: TGCAGTGCTAGACGTCGACAGGGGGCGAATGAAAAACTGTTTTTT.

Remarks on this clonotype: One end of the junction does not line up with germline, which may come from a read error. The V gene is TRBV2, the J gene TRBJ1-4; D is unclear. The CDR3 totals 12 residues. The germline V gene encodes CDR1 SNHLY and CDR2 FYNNEI. CDR3: CASSIEWTAGTF. The CDR3 nucleotides are TGTGCCAGCAGTATCGAGTGGACGGCGGGTACTTTT.